This T cell receptor (beta chain) was profiled in a study of a mutant IDH1 vaccine in newly diagnosed glioma. Study as a whole: Of treated patients, 62.5% were men and approximately 40% women, averaging about 40 years. General study points: Pseudoprogression seemed unrelated to changes in top peripheral T cell clonotypes.

Sequencing used immunoSEQ multiplex PCR; TCRdb keeps in-frame clones, though not all of them. Among about 92,000 clones listed, roughly 80% were seen once. The time point was: baseline, week 1 (first vaccination visit). Treatment here: pre-vaccination baseline after standard-of-care therapy. Note on this clone: What it binds is unknown.

This receptor was obtained from a woman in her 50s with glioma. The specimen was PBMCs, collected from a glioma patient treated with radiotherapy, temozolomide or both.

The DNA of the CDR3 is TGTGCCAGCAGTTACGGGAGGGTGGTGAACACTGAAGCTTTCTTT. Translation gives CASSYGRVVNTEAFF. The J gene is TRBJ1-1, the V gene TRBV6-5; D is ambiguous. CDR1 is MNHEY and CDR2 is SVGAGI in the germline V gene. V was pared by 2 bases and J by 0 bases, with 10 bases between. CDR3 length equals 15 residues.